A selection of T cell receptor beta chains follows, all from one sample in a study of blood T cell repertoires in COVID-19. TCRdb's table, derived via immunoSEQ multiplex PCR, lists solely in-frame clones and lacks some. The table shows 150,000 to 200,000 clones, with about 85% occurring only once. The sequenced material came from peripheral blood. The receptor source for this set is a woman in her thirties or forties with COVID-19, enrolled during active disease. Each CDR3 is given with its conserved first and last residue. Each record gives: clone size, V gene, J gene, D gene, CDR3 DNA, CDR3 protein. The D gene is left open where the match is weak. Expanded clones are given a class, and other clones once, few, many or no size at all.

>NA|TRBV4-2|TRBJ2-7|NA
TGTGCCAGCAGCCAAGAAGCTCCCTTCCGGGAGCAGTACTTC
CASSQEAPFREQYF
>once|TRBV19|TRBJ2-1|TRBD1
TGTGCCAGTAGTATTACCGGACAGGGTGGAAATGAGCAGTTCTTC
CASSITGQGGNEQFF
>NA|TRBV6-2/TRBV6-3|TRBJ2-7|TRBD2
TGTGCCAGCAGTTATGGTAGCGGGGTCTACGAGCAGTACTTC
CASSYGSGVYEQYF
>NA|TRBV25-1|TRBJ2-3|TRBD2
TGTGCCAGCAGTGAATTAAGTGGACTAGCTTATACAGATACGCAGTATTTT
CASSELSGLAYTDTQYF
>NA|TRBV5-1|TRBJ1-2|NA
TGCGCCAGCAGGATCCAGGGGAGTGGCTATGGCTACACCTTC
CASRIQGSGYGYTF
>NA|TRBV18|TRBJ1-3|NA
TGTGCCAGCTCTCCCTTTTCGGACAACGCGCGAAACACCATATATTTT
CASSPFSDNARNTIYF
>NA|TRBV18|TRBJ1-2|NA
TGTGCCAGCTCACCTTCGGGTGGCTACACCTTC
CASSPSGGYTF
>NA|TRBV20-1|TRBJ2-5|TRBD2
TGCAGTGCAAGTCCGGGACTACAGTACCAAGAGACCCAGTACTTC
CSASPGLQYQETQYF
>NA|TRBV7-9|TRBJ1-1|NA
TGTGCCAGCAGCTACTTGAACAGGGCTTTCTTT
CASSYLNRAFF
>NA|TRBV12-3/TRBV12-4|TRBJ2-5|NA
TGTGCCAGCAGTCAACAAGAGACCCAGTACTTC
CASSQQETQYF
>NA|TRBV5-1|TRBJ1-1|TRBD1
TGCGCCAGCAGCTTGGCGGCAGGGGGCGAGGCTGAAGCTTTCTTT
CASSLAAGGEAEAFF
>NA|TRBV5-4|TRBJ1-2|NA
TGTGCCAGCAGCTTGTTCGGGGTGGATGGCTACACCTTC
CASSLFGVDGYTF
>NA|TRBV5-1|TRBJ2-7|TRBD2
TGCGCCAGCAGCTTTAACGGGGGGGCCTACGAGCAGTACTTC
CASSFNGGAYEQYF
>NA|TRBV7-9|TRBJ2-5|NA
TGTGCCATCCTAGTGGGGCTCGGGGGAGAGACCCAGTACTTC
CAILVGLGGETQYF
>NA|TRBV7-3|TRBJ2-5|NA
TGTGCCAGCAGCTTGGAGACCCACCGGGACTTTAAGACCCAGTACTTC
CASSLETHRDFKTQYF
>once|TRBV28|TRBJ1-6|NA
TGTGCCAGCAGTTTTCCCGGGACTGCGCATAATTCACCCCTCCACTTT
CASSFPGTAHNSPLHF
>NA|TRBV12-5|TRBJ2-2|NA
TGTGCTAGTGGTCTAGAAACCGGGGAGCTGTTTTTT
CASGLETGELFF
>NA|TRBV5-4|TRBJ2-7|TRBD1
TGTGCCAGCAGCTTGGCTGGCAGGACAGGGGGCGAGCAGTACTTC
CASSLAGRTGGEQYF
>NA|TRBV3-1/TRBV3-2|TRBJ1-2|TRBD1
TGTGCCAGCAGCCTCGGACAGGTTAACTATGGCTACACCTTC
CASSLGQVNYGYTF
>NA|TRBV7-9|TRBJ1-2|TRBD1
TGTGCCAGCAGCTTTCCTACAGGGGACTATGGCTACACCTTC
CASSFPTGDYGYTF
>NA|TRBV4-1|TRBJ2-1|TRBD2
TGCGCCAGCAGCCAAGTTAGGACTAGCGGGGGAAATGAGCAGTTCTTC
CASSQVRTSGGNEQFF
>NA|TRBV6-1|TRBJ2-3|TRBD2
TGTGCCAGCAGTGTGGGGGACAGCGGGAGGGTTTTGCATACGCAGTATTTT
CASSVGDSGRVLHTQYF
>NA|TRBV9|TRBJ2-1|NA
TGTGCCAGCACTGTAGGGGGAATACGAGGTGAGCAGTTCTTC
CASTVGGIRGEQFF
>NA|TRBV7-8|TRBJ1-3|NA
TGTGCCAGCAGCGCGGAGACACAGGGCACCATATATTTT
CASSAETQGTIYF
>NA|TRBV12-3/TRBV12-4|TRBJ1-5|NA
TGTGCCAGCAGTTTTAGTAGCGATCAGCCCCAGCATTTT
CASSFSSDQPQHF
>NA|TRBV3-1/TRBV3-2|TRBJ2-4|NA
TGTGCCAGCAGAGACTTGAGTAGCCAGCAAAACATTCAGTACTTC
CASRDLSSQQNIQYF
>few|TRBV15|TRBJ2-3|TRBD2
TGTGCCACCAGCAGGAGTAGCCTAGCGGGACCCCACACAGATACGCAGTATTTT
CATSRSSLAGPHTDTQYF
>few|TRBV20-1|TRBJ2-7|NA
TGCAGTGTCGCACCGGGGTACGAGCAGTACTTC
CSVAPGYEQYF